This T cell receptor beta chain stems from a study of PD-1 blockade in classical Hodgkin lymphoma. Study-level results: The authors have not defined what causes the repertoire differences, possibly disease activity or prior therapy. Newly diagnosed patients were reported to start with lower TCR diversity than healthy donors.

This sample's time point: newly diagnosed, previously untreated cHL patient sample. As regards this clone: Antigen unknown.

The data were produced by immunoSEQ multiplex PCR, yet TCRdb's version contains in-frame clones alone and is incomplete. The top ten hold roughly 7.2% of the sample, which has about 17,000 clones, more than 80% seen once. CDR1 is MGHDK and CDR2 is SYGVNS in the germline V gene. V shed 5 bases, J shed 9 bases, and the junction held 14 bases outside the gene matches. The CDR3 extends over 16 amino acids. The rearrangement links TRBV25-1 to TRBJ2-1; 9 bases map to TRBD1. This receptor was obtained from a human donor with classical Hodgkin lymphoma. The sequenced sample was peripheral blood mononuclear cells (PBMCs). CDR3 coding DNA: TGTGCCAGCAGTCCTCCCGCCGGGACAGGGAGGAGTGAGCAGTTCTTC. Its translation: CASSPPAGTGRSEQFF.